The next 17 T cell receptor beta chains were all read from a single sample in a study of identical twins. MiXCR, applied by TCRdb to the 5' RACE reads, yields one record per CDR3 protein. The table includes around 280,000 distinct CDR3 sequences, under 9% detected once. A further study also used this sample, focusing on yellow fever vaccine responses in identical twins.

What was sequenced was memory (CD45RO+) T cells sorted from blood. All receptors come from a young woman in good health.

This clonotype was detected a few times. CDR3 in DNA: TGTGCCAGCAGCGAATCCGCCCTATATGATTCACCCCTCCACTTT. This sequence encodes CASSESALYDSPLHF. This rearrangement joins TRBV9 to TRBJ1-6; D gene ambiguous. The CDR3 length is 15 residues. V was shortened by 3 bases and J by 8 bases, with 15 bases between the two germline ends. Germline V CDR1 and CDR2: SGDLS, YYNGEE.

This clonotype was found many times. This sequence joins TRBV20-1 and TRBJ1-2, with D possibly being TRBD1 (5 bases). This CDR3 spans 11 amino acids. Germline loops: CDR1 DFQATT, CDR2 SNEGSKA (reference sequence). V dropped 6 bases and J dropped 4 bases, with 9 bases sitting between them. The CDR3 region is CSAGEGYGYTF. CDR3 sequence (DNA): TGCAGTGCGGGGGAGGGCTATGGCTACACCTTC.

The chain has TRBV3-1 and TRBJ2-2, with D perhaps being TRBD1 or TRBD2 (6 bases each). Deletions cut 9 bases from V and 5 bases from J, with 19 bases between. The CDR3 is 15 residues long. CDR1 and CDR2 from the germline V gene are LGHDT and YNNKEL (reference sequence). The chain's CDR3 is CARSVTGAGTGELFF. The CDR3 nucleotides read TGTGCCAGGAGCGTGACGGGGGCGGGGACCGGGGAGCTGTTTTTT.

This clonotype showed up just a few times. This chain connects TRBV20-1 to TRBJ2-3; TRBD2 matches at 11 bases. Germline CDR1 reads DFQATT; CDR2 reads SNEGSKA (reference sequence). J was trimmed by 2 bases and V by 4 bases; bases with no gene match: 2. CDR3 length: 14 residues. CDR3 in DNA: TGCAGTGCTACTAGCGGGGGGAACACAGATACGCAGTATTTT. It translates to CSATSGGNTDTQYF.

This clonotype was found a few times. The chain links TRBV4-1 to TRBJ2-2, with 10 bases fitting TRBD1. With 2 bases clipped from V and 7 bases from J, the junction kept 7 bases outside the gene matches. Germline V gene sequence: CDR1 MGHRA, CDR2 YSYEKL. This CDR3 comprises 16 residues. The CDR3 DNA follows: TGCGCCAGCAGCCAAAGACAGGGGGCGACTGACGGGGAGCTGTTTTTT. Its protein is CASSQRQGATDGELFF.

This chain links TRBV20-1 with TRBJ2-1, with TRBD2 matching over 10 bases. Germline CDR1 DFQATT, CDR2 SNEGSKA (reference sequence). V shed 5 bases, J shed 5 bases, and the junction held 9 bases outside the gene matches. The CDR3 has 15 residues. The chain's CDR3 is CSADPLAGVDNEQFF. The CDR3 DNA reads as TGCAGTGCTGATCCTCTAGCGGGAGTAGACAATGAGCAGTTCTTC.

At least ten counts were recorded for this clonotype. This sequence joins TRBV5-1 and TRBJ2-1; perhaps D is TRBD1 or TRBD2 (5 bases each). This CDR3 comprises 14 residues. CDR1 and CDR2 from the germline V gene are SGHRS and YFSETQ. Deletions cut 0 bases from V and 8 bases from J, with 12 bases between. The CDR3 region is CASSLAQLGDEQFF. Written as DNA, the CDR3 is TGCGCCAGCAGCTTGGCCCAACTAGGGGATGAGCAGTTCTTC.

The gene calls are TRBV9 and TRBJ2-1; 11 nucleotides align to TRBD2. CDR1 is SGDLS and CDR2 is YYNGEE in the germline V gene. The V and J ends lost 2 bases and 5 bases, in that order; junction bases with no gene match: 3. The CDR3 has 15 residues. CDR3 coding DNA: TGTGCCAGCAGCGTTAGCGGGAGGGAAGACAATGAGCAGTTCTTC. Its protein product is CASSVSGREDNEQFF. Full variable domain (missing parts from reference TRBV9 and TRBJ2-1): DSGVTQTPKHLITATGQRVTLRCSPRSGDLSVYWYQQSLDQGLQFLIQYYNGEERAKGNILERFSAQQFPDLHSELNLSSLELGDSALYFCASSVSGREDNEQFFGPGTRLTVL.

In its sample, this clonotype was seen a few times. The chain recombines TRBV4-2 with TRBJ2-3, with 8 nucleotides matching TRBD2. The trim removed 3 bases at V and 0 bases at J, leaving 5 bases unmatched. Germline-derived CDR1 and CDR2 are LGHNA and YNFKEQ. There are 16 residues in the CDR3. The CDR3 bases are TGTGCCAGCAGCCAGGCCGGACTAGCTAGCACAGATACGCAGTATTTT. Protein sequence: CASSQAGLASTDTQYF.

This clonotype showed up many times. V is TRBV5-1 and J is TRBJ2-1, with D perhaps assigned TRBD1 or TRBD2 (5 bases each). Trimming left V 2 bases short and J 9 bases short, with 15 bases between. Germline V CDR1 and CDR2: SGHRS, YFSETQ. The length of the CDR3 is 14 residues. CDR3: CASSFTGQVLEQFF. CDR3 in DNA: TGCGCCAGCAGCTTCACGGGGCAGGTCCTTGAGCAGTTCTTC. The full variable domain, rest sourced from reference TRBV5-1 and TRBJ2-1, is KAGVTQTPRYLIKTRGQQVTLSCSPISGHRSVSWYQQTPGQGLQFLFEYFSETQRNKGNFPGRFSGRQFSNSRSEMNVSTLELGDSALYLCASSFTGQVLEQFFGPGTRLTVL.

This clonotype was picked up a small number of times. The chain carries TRBV6-1 and TRBJ2-2; no clear D gene. The CDR3 contains 13 residues. Trimming pared 2 bases from V and 4 bases from J, leaving 5 bases between. Germline CDR1 is MNHNS and CDR2 is SASEGT. In DNA, the CDR3 is TGTGCCAGCAGTGAACGTTCCACCGGGGAGCTGTTTTTT. Translating it yields CASSERSTGELFF.

This clonotype was seen a handful of times. The CDR3 DNA reads TGCAGTGCTAGAGCTCTAGCGGGAGAAGATACGCAGTATTTT. This sequence encodes CSARALAGEDTQYF. The chain has TRBV20-1 and TRBJ2-3, with 10 bases matching TRBD2. Trimming removed 1 base from V and 5 bases from J; junction bases left unmatched: 3. Germline V gene data show CDR1 as DFQATT and CDR2 as SNEGSKA (reference sequence). There are 14 residues in the CDR3.

This clonotype appeared many times. The chain is built from TRBV10-3 and TRBJ2-7; 9 nucleotides match TRBD1. The V and J ends lost 3 bases and 3 bases, in that order; junction bases with no gene match: 6. The CDR3 runs to 15 residues. The germline V gene has CDR1 ENHRY and CDR2 SYGVKD. The CDR3 here is CAISEPQGAGYEQYF. The CDR3 bases are TGTGCCATCAGTGAACCACAGGGGGCTGGCTACGAGCAGTACTTC.

This clonotype has a count of ten or more. The rearrangement links TRBV27 to TRBJ2-5; 11 positions agree with TRBD2. The CDR3 totals 14 residues. V trimming: 6 bases; J trimming: 5 bases; junction bases outside the gene matches: 5. Germline CDR1 reads MNHEY; CDR2 reads SMNVEV (reference sequence). The CDR3, as DNA: TGTGCCAGCAGCCGACTAGCGGGATTGGAGACCCAGTACTTC. Its protein product is CASSRLAGLETQYF.

This clonotype was found many times. The chain couples TRBV29-1 to TRBJ2-5; possible D gene TRBD2, 7 bases. Germline values: CDR1 SQVTM, CDR2 ANQGSEA. The CDR3 is 13 amino acids. The V and J ends lost 8 bases and 4 bases respectively, with 17 bases between them. CDR3 in amino acids: CSLLGGGPETQYF. The CDR3 bases are TGCAGCCTTTTAGGGGGAGGGCCAGAGACCCAGTACTTC.

This clonotype appeared many times. The genes are TRBV7-9 and TRBJ1-1, with D hard to call. Trimming cost V 2 bases and J 6 bases, with 10 bases left between them. Germline-derived CDR1 and CDR2 are SEHNR and FQNEAQ (reference sequence). The CDR3 sequence is 13 residues long. The CDR3 nucleotides read TGTGCCAGCAGCTTATATCAGGAGGCTGAAGCTTTCTTT. This translates into CASSLYQEAEAFF.

Only a few counts were recorded for this clonotype. This chain connects TRBV3-1 to TRBJ1-1, with D tentatively TRBD1 (6 bases). The CDR3 is made up of 17 amino acids. V was cut by 4 bases and J by 1 base, with 19 bases left in between. Germline CDR1 is LGHDT and CDR2 is YNNKEL (reference sequence). CDR3 DNA: TGTGCCAGCAGCCGCTATGCCCCAGGGGCTCGGAACACTGAAGCTTTCTTT. The encoded protein is CASSRYAPGARNTEAFF.